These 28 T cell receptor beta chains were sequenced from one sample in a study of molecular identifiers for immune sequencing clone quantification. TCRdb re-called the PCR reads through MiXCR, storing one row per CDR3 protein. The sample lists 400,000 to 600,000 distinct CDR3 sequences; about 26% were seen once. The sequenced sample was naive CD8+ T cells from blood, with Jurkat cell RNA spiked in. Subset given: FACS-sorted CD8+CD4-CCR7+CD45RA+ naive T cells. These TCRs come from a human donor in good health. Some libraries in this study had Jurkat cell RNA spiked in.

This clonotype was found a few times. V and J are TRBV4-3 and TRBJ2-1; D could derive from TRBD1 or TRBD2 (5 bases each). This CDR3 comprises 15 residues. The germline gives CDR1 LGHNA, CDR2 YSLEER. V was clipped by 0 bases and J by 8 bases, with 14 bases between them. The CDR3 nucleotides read TGCGCCAGCAGCCAAGATTTTTTGGGGGTGTATGAGCAGTTCTTC. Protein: CASSQDFLGVYEQFF.

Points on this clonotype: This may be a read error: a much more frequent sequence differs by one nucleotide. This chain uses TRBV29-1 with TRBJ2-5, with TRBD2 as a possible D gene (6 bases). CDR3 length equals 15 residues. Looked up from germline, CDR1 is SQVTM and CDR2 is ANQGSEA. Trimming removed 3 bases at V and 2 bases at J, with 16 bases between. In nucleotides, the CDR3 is TGCAGCGTTGATGTCGGGAGCCATCGACAAGAGACCCAGTACTTC. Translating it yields CSVDVGSHRQETQYF.

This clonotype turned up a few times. The CDR3 DNA reads as TGTGCCAGCAGCCCAAAATCGGGAACCAAGAGTGGGGCCAACGTCCTGACTTTC. Translation: CASSPKSGTKSGANVLTF. The chain recombines TRBV13 with TRBJ2-6; D perhaps matches TRBD2 (5 bases). The CDR3 covers 18 residues. CDR1 and CDR2 (germline): PRHDT, FYEKMQ (reference sequence). With 5 bases removed from V and 3 bases from J, the gap between germline ends came to 20 bases. The full variable domain, its missing parts supplied by reference TRBV13 and TRBJ2-6, is AAGVIQSPRHLIKEKRETATLKCYPIPRHDTVYWYQQGPGQDPQFLISFYEKMQSDKGSIPDRFSAQQFSDYHSELNMSSLELGDSALYFCASSPKSGTKSGANVLTFGAGSRLTVL.

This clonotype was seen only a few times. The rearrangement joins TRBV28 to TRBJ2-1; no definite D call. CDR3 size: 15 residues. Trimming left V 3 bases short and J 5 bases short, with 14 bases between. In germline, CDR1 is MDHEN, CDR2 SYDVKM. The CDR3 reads CASSFGPGANNEQFF. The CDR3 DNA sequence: TGTGCCAGCAGTTTTGGCCCGGGCGCTAACAATGAGCAGTTCTTC.

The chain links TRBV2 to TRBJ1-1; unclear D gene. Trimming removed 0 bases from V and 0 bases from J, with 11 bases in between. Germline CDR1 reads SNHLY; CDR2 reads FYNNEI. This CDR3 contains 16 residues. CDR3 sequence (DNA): TGTGCCAGCAGTGAAGCGCTTTTGGCGGTGAACACTGAAGCTTTCTTT. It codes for CASSEALLAVNTEAFF.

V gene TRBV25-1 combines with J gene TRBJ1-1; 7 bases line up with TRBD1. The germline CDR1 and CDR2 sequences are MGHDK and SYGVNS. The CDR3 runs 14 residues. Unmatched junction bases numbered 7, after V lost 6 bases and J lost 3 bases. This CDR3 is CASSQTGTDTEAFF. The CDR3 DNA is TGTGCCAGCAGCCAAACGGGGACAGACACTGAAGCTTTCTTT.

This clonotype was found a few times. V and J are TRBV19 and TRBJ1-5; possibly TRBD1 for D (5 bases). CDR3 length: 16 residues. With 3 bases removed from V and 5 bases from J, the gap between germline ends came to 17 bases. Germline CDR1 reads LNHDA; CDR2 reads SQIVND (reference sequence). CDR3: CASSMGVAGSYQPQHF. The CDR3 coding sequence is TGTGCCAGTAGTATGGGGGTCGCAGGCTCATATCAGCCCCAGCATTTT.

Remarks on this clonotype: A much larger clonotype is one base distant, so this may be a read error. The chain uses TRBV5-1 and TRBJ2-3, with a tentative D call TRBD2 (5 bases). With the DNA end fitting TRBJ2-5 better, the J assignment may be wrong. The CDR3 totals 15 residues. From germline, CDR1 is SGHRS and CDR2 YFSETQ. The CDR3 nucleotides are TGCGCCAGCAGCTTGGGGGTCGGCGGGTTGGAGGCCCAGTACTTC. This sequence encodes CASSLGVGGLEAQYF.

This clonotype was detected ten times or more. The DNA of the CDR3 is TGCAGCGTGATCACGAGTAGACCGGGGTTGGTAGAGACCCAGTACTTC. Its translation: CSVITSRPGLVETQYF. This chain joins TRBV29-1 and TRBJ2-5; TRBD2 might be the D (5 bases). The CDR3 totals 16 residues. Germline CDR1 and CDR2: SQVTM and ANQGSEA. The V gene lost 6 bases and the J gene lost 4 bases, with 24 bases spanning the gap.

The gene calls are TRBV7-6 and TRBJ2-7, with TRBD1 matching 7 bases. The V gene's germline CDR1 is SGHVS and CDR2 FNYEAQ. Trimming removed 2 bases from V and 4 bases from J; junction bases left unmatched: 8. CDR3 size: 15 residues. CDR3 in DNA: TGTGCCAGCAGCTTATTCTCCGGCAGGGGGTACGAGCAGTACTTC. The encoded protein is CASSLFSGRGYEQYF.

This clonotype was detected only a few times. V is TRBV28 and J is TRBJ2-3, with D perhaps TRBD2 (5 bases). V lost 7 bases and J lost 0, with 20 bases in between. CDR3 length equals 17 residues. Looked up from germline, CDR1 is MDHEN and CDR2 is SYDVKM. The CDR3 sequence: CASIPPDGVFSTDTQYF. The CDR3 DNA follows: TGTGCCAGCATTCCACCGGACGGGGTATTCAGCACAGATACGCAGTATTTT.

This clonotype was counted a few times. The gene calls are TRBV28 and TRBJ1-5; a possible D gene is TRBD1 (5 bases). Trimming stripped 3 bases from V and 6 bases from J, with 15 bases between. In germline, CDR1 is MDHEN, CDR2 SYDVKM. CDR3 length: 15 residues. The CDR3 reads CASSFSGGVGQPQHF. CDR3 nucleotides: TGTGCCAGCAGTTTCTCGGGAGGGGTTGGTCAGCCCCAGCATTTT.

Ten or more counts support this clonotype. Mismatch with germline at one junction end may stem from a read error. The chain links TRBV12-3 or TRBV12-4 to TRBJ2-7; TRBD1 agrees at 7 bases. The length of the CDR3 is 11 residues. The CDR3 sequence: CASSLGDRKGF. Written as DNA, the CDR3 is TGTGCCAGCAGTTTAGGGGACAGAAAGGGCTTC.

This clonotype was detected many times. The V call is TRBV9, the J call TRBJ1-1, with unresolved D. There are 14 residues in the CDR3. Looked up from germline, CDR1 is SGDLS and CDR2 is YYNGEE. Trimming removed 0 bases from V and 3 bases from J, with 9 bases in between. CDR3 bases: TGTGCCAGCAGCGTAGGGACGATGGACACTGAAGCTTTCTTT. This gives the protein CASSVGTMDTEAFF.

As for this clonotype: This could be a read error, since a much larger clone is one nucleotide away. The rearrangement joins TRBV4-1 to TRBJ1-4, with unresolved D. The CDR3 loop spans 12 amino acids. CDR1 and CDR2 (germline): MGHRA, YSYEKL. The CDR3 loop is CASSQDYSLLLF. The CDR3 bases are TGCGCCAGCAGCCAAGACTACAGTCTACTGCTTTTT.

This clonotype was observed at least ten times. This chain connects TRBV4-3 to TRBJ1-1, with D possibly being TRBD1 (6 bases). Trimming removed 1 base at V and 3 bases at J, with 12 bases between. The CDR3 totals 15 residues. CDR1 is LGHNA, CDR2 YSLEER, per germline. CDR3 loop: CASSQGARGYTEAFF. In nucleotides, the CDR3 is TGCGCCAGCAGCCAAGGTGCCAGGGGCTACACTGAAGCTTTCTTT.

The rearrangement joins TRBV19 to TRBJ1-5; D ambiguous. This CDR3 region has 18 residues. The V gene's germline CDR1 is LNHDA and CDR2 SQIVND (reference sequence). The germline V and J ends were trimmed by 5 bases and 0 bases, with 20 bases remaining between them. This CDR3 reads CASSADPQKGPSNQPQHF. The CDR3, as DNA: TGTGCCAGTAGTGCCGACCCCCAAAAAGGGCCTAGCAATCAGCCCCAGCATTTT.

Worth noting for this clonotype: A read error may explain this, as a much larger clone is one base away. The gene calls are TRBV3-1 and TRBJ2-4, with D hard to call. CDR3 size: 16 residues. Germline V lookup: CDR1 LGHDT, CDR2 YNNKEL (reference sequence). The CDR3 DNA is TGTGCCAGCAGCCAATTGGACGAAGTTGCCAAAAACACTCAGTACTTC. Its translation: CASSQLDEVAKNTQYF. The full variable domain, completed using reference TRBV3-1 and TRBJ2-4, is DTAVSQTPKYLVTQMGNDKSIKCEQNLGHDTMYWYKQDSKKFLKIMFSYNNKELIINETVPNRFSPKSPDKAHLNLHINSLELGDSAVYFCASSQLDEVAKNTQYFGAGTRLSVL.

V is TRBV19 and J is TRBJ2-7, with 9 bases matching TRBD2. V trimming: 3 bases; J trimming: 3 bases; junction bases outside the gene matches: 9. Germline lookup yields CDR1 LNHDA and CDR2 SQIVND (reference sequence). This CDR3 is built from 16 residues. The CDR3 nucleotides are TGTGCCAGTAGTATCGAAACGGGACTAGCAGTCTACGAGCAGTACTTC. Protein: CASSIETGLAVYEQYF.

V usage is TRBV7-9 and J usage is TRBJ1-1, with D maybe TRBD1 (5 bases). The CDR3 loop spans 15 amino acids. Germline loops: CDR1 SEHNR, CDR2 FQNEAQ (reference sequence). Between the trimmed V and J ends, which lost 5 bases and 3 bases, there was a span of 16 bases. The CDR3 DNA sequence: TGTGCCAGCAGCGGGGCGTGGGGCTGGGACACTGAAGCTTTCTTT. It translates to CASSGAWGWDTEAFF.

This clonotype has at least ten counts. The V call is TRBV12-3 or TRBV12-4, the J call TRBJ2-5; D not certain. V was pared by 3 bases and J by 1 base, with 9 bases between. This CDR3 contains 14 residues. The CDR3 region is CASSLVGLQETQYF. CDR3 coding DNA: TGTGCCAGCAGTTTGGTAGGGCTCCAAGAGACCCAGTACTTC.

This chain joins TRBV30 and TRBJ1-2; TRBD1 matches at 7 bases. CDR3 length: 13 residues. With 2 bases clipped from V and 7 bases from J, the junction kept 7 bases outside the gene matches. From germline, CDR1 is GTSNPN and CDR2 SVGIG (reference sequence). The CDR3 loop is CAWSSTGEVGYTF. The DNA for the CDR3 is TGTGCCTGGAGTTCCACAGGGGAGGTTGGCTACACCTTC.

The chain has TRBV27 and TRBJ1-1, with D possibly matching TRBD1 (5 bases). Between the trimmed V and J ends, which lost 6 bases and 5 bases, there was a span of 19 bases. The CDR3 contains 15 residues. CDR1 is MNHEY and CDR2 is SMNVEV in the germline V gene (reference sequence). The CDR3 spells CASSPVGGWGTEAFF. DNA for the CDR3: TGTGCCAGCAGCCCCGTGGGGGGATGGGGGACTGAAGCTTTCTTT.

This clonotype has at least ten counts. This CDR3 is CASSSRTDVAGELFF. The CDR3 DNA reads as TGTGCCAGCAGCTCACGGACAGACGTCGCCGGGGAGCTGTTTTTT. The V call is TRBV7-6, the J call TRBJ2-2; the D gene is possibly TRBD1 (6 bases). The CDR3 is 15 residues long. V gave up 4 bases and J gave up 6 bases, with 15 bases separating them. Germline V gene sequence: CDR1 SGHVS, CDR2 FNYEAQ.

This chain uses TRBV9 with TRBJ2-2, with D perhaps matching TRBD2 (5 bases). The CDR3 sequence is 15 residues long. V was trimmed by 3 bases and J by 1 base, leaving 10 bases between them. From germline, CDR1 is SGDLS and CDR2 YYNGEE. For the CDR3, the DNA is TGTGCCAGCAGCGCCCGGGATAAGAACACCGGGGAGCTGTTTTTT. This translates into CASSARDKNTGELFF.

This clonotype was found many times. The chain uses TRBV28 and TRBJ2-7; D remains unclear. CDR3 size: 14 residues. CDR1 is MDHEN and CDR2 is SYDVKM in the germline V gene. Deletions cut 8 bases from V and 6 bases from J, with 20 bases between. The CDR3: CASQDTATLREQYF. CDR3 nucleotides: TGTGCCAGCCAAGACACTGCCACCCTACGCGAGCAGTACTTC.

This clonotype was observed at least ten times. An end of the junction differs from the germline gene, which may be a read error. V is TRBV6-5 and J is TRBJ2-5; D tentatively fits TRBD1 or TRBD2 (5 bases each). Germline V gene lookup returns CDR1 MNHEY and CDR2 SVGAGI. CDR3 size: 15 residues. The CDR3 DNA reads TGTGCCAGCAGGCTTTACATCGGGGACCACGAGACCCAGTACTTC. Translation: CASRLYIGDHETQYF.

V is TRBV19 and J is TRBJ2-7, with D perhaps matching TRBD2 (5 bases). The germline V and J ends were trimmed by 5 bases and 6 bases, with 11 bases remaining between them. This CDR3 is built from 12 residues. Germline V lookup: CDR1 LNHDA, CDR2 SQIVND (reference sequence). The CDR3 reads CASSGETFEQYF. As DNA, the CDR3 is TGTGCCAGTAGTGGGGAGACCTTCGAGCAGTACTTC.